One and the same sample provided the 28 T cell receptor beta chains below, sequenced in a study of T-cell memory formation after mild COVID-19. Each CDR3 protein is one row after TCRdb ran MiXCR on the 5' RACE reads. The sample consists of about 360,000 distinct CDR3 sequences, around 14% of them appearing once. Sequenced input: PBMCs or a T cell subset sorted from them (not recorded which). Receptor source: a man between 18 and 29 years old who had mild COVID-19 (a few samples of this study predate the infection). Cell type and time point are not known.

CDR3 sequence reads: CASSLTGVWTDTQYF. CDR3 nucleotide sequence: TGTGCCAGCAGCCTGACAGGGGTGTGGACAGATACGCAGTATTTT. This sequence joins TRBV7-2 and TRBJ2-3, with 8 positions matching TRBD1. The V segment lost 5 bases and the J segment 3 bases; nucleotides outside the gene matches: 7. The germline gives CDR1 SGHTA, CDR2 FQGNSA. CDR3 size: 15 residues.

This clonotype was counted at least ten times. V and J are TRBV5-1 and TRBJ2-3; TRBD1 matches at 8 bases. Germline CDR1 is SGHRS and CDR2 is YFSETQ. This CDR3 spans 14 amino acids. J lost 4 bases, V lost 4 bases, and 5 bases had no gene match. This CDR3 reads CASSPGQGPDTQYF. DNA for the CDR3: TGCGCCAGCAGCCCTGGACAGGGCCCAGATACGCAGTATTTT. The complete variable domain, with remaining parts taken from reference TRBV5-1 and TRBJ2-3, reads KAGVTQTPRYLIKTRGQQVTLSCSPISGHRSVSWYQQTPGQGLQFLFEYFSETQRNKGNFPGRFSGRQFSNSRSEMNVSTLELGDSALYLCASSPGQGPDTQYFGPGTRLTVL.

This clonotype was observed a few times. This chain uses TRBV7-9 with TRBJ1-5; D not certain. Germline V gene lookup returns CDR1 SEHNR and CDR2 FQNEAQ (reference sequence). The ends were cut back, 1 base at V and 4 bases at J, with 17 bases in the middle. The CDR3 extends over 17 amino acids. The CDR3 spells CASSLEGGVGANQPQHF. CDR3 sequence (DNA): TGTGCCAGCAGCTTAGAGGGTGGGGTAGGAGCGAATCAGCCCCAGCATTTT.

A few counts support this clonotype. The chain couples TRBV5-1 to TRBJ1-1; the D is unclear. The germline V gene has CDR1 SGHRS and CDR2 YFSETQ. V was shortened by 0 bases and J by 3 bases, with 9 bases between the two germline ends. The CDR3 is 14 residues long. CDR3 nucleotides: TGCGCCAGCAGCTTGGCCGATTGGGACACTGAAGCTTTCTTT. This codes for CASSLADWDTEAFF.

This clonotype was observed a few times. The rearrangement links TRBV12-3 or TRBV12-4 to TRBJ1-2; 10 bases are shared with TRBD1. J lost 6 bases, V lost 6 bases, and 10 bases had no gene match. This CDR3 has 15 amino acids. The CDR3 bases are TGTGCCAGCAGCCCTAACCGGGACAGGGGACATGGCTACACCTTC. As protein: CASSPNRDRGHGYTF.

This clonotype was counted a few times. The genes are TRBV7-9 and TRBJ1-3; D is unclear. The V and J ends lost 3 bases and 2 bases respectively, with 8 bases between them. This CDR3 comprises 14 residues. The germline V gene encodes CDR1 SEHNR and CDR2 FQNEAQ (reference sequence). CDR3 DNA sequence: TGTGCCAGCAGCTTCTCGATTCCTGGAAACACCATATATTTT. Translated: CASSFSIPGNTIYF.

This clonotype occurred a few times. The J gene is TRBJ1-1, the V gene TRBV7-8, with D unresolved. This CDR3 is built from 17 residues. Germline lookup yields CDR1 SGHVS and CDR2 FQNEAQ. The V and J ends lost 0 bases and 0 bases respectively, with 14 bases between them. CDR3 in DNA: TGTGCCAGCAGCTTAGCTGGTGTGAATGTCCTGAACACTGAAGCTTTCTTT. It specifies CASSLAGVNVLNTEAFF.

This chain connects TRBV11-2 to TRBJ1-3; no firm D call. Trimming stripped 5 bases from V and 4 bases from J, with 12 bases between. Germline CDR1 reads SGHAT; CDR2 reads FQNNGV. The CDR3 runs to 14 residues. CDR3 residues: CASSPGLAGNTIYF. The DNA of the CDR3 is TGTGCCAGCAGCCCCGGGTTGGCCGGAAACACCATATATTTT.

This clonotype was seen only a few times. The chain recombines TRBV29-1 with TRBJ2-3, with 7 bases identical to TRBD1. J lost 0 bases, V lost 3 bases, and 6 bases had no gene match. The CDR3 length is 15 residues. Germline CDR1 SQVTM, CDR2 ANQGSEA. The CDR3 sequence: CSVDRDSTSTDTQYF. DNA for the CDR3: TGCAGCGTTGATCGGGACAGTACTAGCACAGATACGCAGTATTTT.

The sample holds many counts of this clonotype. The V and J genes are TRBV12-3 or TRBV12-4 and TRBJ2-1; no definite D call. The length of the CDR3 is 12 residues. V dropped 6 bases and J dropped 7 bases, with 10 bases sitting between them. The CDR3 region has the DNA TGTGCCAGCAGCTTCTTGGGGAATGAGCAGTTCTTC. Protein sequence: CASSFLGNEQFF.

The J gene is TRBJ2-2, the V gene TRBV27; 7 nucleotides align to TRBD2. This CDR3 comprises 13 residues. Germline CDR1 MNHEY, CDR2 SMNVEV (reference sequence). V shed 3 bases and J 7 bases; nucleotides not matched to a gene: 2. CDR3: CASSFRGDGELFF. The CDR3, as DNA: TGTGCCAGCAGTTTTCGGGGGGACGGGGAGCTGTTTTTT.

In its sample, this clonotype was seen a few times. The gene calls are TRBV18 and TRBJ1-2, with D possibly being TRBD1 (6 bases). This CDR3 is built from 13 residues. The V end lost 0 bases, the J end lost 5 bases, and 7 bases lay between the germline ends. Per germline, CDR1 KGHSH and CDR2 LQKENI. The CDR3 DNA reads TGTGCCAGCTCACCACCGAGGGGGTATGGCTACACCTTC. The encoded protein is CASSPPRGYGYTF.

This chain links TRBV29-1 with TRBJ1-4; D call uncertain. The V end was cut by 6 bases, the J end by 7 bases, with 15 bases between. Germline assignment: CDR1 SQVTM and CDR2 ANQGSEA. The CDR3 extends over 13 amino acids. CDR3 nucleotide sequence: TGCAGCGTCCGAAGGAGGGCTGGTGAAAAACTGTTTTTT. Its translation is CSVRRRAGEKLFF.

The sample holds a few counts of this clonotype. As DNA, the CDR3 is TGTGCCAGCCATCCAGGGGTTTTGGCGACTGAAGCTTTCTTT. Translation gives CASHPGVLATEAFF. The chain has TRBV12-3 or TRBV12-4 and TRBJ1-1; weak D call: TRBD1 (6 bases). The CDR3 contains 14 residues. V lost 8 bases to trimming and J lost 5 bases, with 18 bases between them.

The table lists this clonotype with a few counts. The J gene is TRBJ2-1, the V gene TRBV5-1; 9 nucleotides agree with TRBD2. The junction had 14 bases not matched to a gene; V was cut back by 4 bases and J by 0 bases. Germline-derived CDR1 and CDR2 are SGHRS and YFSETQ. There are 19 residues in the CDR3. This chain's CDR3 is CASSLERGVGQRSYNEQFF. DNA for the CDR3: TGCGCCAGCAGCCTGGAGCGGGGGGTGGGACAACGCTCCTACAATGAGCAGTTCTTC.

The V call is TRBV9, the J call TRBJ2-6, with D uncertain. The germline V gene encodes CDR1 SGDLS and CDR2 YYNGEE. Trimming left V 0 bases short and J 3 bases short, with 13 bases between. CDR3 length equals 17 residues. CDR3 protein: CASSVEKGLVGANVLTF. The CDR3 DNA sequence: TGTGCCAGCAGCGTAGAGAAAGGGCTCGTTGGGGCCAACGTCCTGACTTTC.

The chain recombines TRBV12-3 or TRBV12-4 with TRBJ1-3; D unresolved. CDR3 length: 16 residues. V was clipped by 1 base and J by 0 bases, with 10 bases between them. CDR3 sequence reads: CASSLGARGSGNTIYF. The CDR3 DNA reads as TGTGCCAGCAGTTTAGGGGCGCGGGGCTCTGGAAACACCATATATTTT.

The table lists this clonotype with many counts. The rearrangement links TRBV7-2 to TRBJ2-7, with 7 bases matching TRBD1. This CDR3 is 14 amino acids long. Germline CDR1 reads SGHTA; CDR2 reads FQGNSA. With 5 bases clipped from V and 2 bases from J, the junction kept 6 bases outside the gene matches. In DNA, the CDR3 is TGTGCCAGCAGCATCTACAGGGGACCCTACGAGCAGTACGTC. This encodes CASSIYRGPYEQYV.

CDR3 bases: TGTGCCAGCAGTTTTGTCAGGGCCTCCTCCTACGAGCAGTACTTC. This encodes CASSFVRASSYEQYF. The genes are TRBV12-3 or TRBV12-4 and TRBJ2-7; D is possibly TRBD1 (5 bases). Deletions cut 3 bases from V and 0 bases from J, with 12 bases between. This CDR3 is 15 amino acids long.

This clonotype was seen a few times. The V gene is TRBV20-1, the J gene TRBJ1-6; TRBD1 agrees at 8 bases. The CDR3 has 14 amino acids. Germline V gene sequence: CDR1 DFQATT, CDR2 SNEGSKA (reference sequence). The V gene end was trimmed by 3 bases and the J gene end by 7 bases; junction bases not matched to a gene: 5. CDR3 loop: CSARGGTGNSPLHF. CDR3 nucleotides: TGCAGTGCTAGGGGGGGGACAGGAAATTCACCCCTCCACTTT.

This clonotype was counted only a few times. The chain links TRBV7-2 to TRBJ2-1, with 11 positions matching TRBD2. Trimming at V came to 5 bases and at J to 11 bases, leaving 8 bases not matched to a gene. Per germline, CDR1 SGHTA and CDR2 FQGNSA. The CDR3 has 14 residues. DNA of the CDR3: TGTGCCAGCAGCCAGGCACTAGCGGGGGTAAAGCAGTTCTTC. This codes for CASSQALAGVKQFF.

This chain joins TRBV5-4 and TRBJ2-1; 10 bases line up with TRBD1. J lost 4 bases, V lost 3 bases, and 1 base had no gene match. Germline assignment: CDR1 SGHNT and CDR2 YYREEE (reference sequence). The CDR3 consists of 14 residues. This CDR3 is CASSWTGGYNEQFF. CDR3 in DNA: TGTGCCAGCAGCTGGACAGGGGGGTACAATGAGCAGTTCTTC.

This clonotype was seen only a few times. V and J are TRBV4-1 and TRBJ2-2, with D maybe TRBD2 (6 bases). CDR1 and CDR2 (germline): MGHRA, YSYEKL. The CDR3 is 15 residues long. V was trimmed by 3 bases and J by 6 bases, leaving 14 bases between them. CDR3 region: CASSHGRGSAGELFF. CDR3 coding DNA: TGCGCCAGCAGCCATGGCCGGGGGTCCGCCGGGGAGCTGTTTTTT.

This clonotype has a handful of counts. This rearrangement joins TRBV6-2 or TRBV6-3 to TRBJ2-7; the D gene is possibly TRBD1 (6 bases). CDR3 length equals 13 residues. The germline gives CDR1 MNHEY, CDR2 SVGEGT. Trimming left V 6 bases short and J 4 bases short, with 13 bases between. The CDR3 DNA follows: TGTGCCAGCAGACCCGACAGGAGGTACGAGCAGTACTTC. This gives the protein CASRPDRRYEQYF.

The rearrangement uses TRBV10-3 and TRBJ2-7; maybe TRBD1 (6 bases). Germline V gives CDR1 ENHRY, CDR2 SYGVKD. The V gene lost 0 bases and the J gene lost 7 bases, with 7 bases spanning the gap. There are 12 residues in the CDR3. The chain's CDR3 is CAISESGTEQYF. The CDR3 DNA is TGTGCCATCAGTGAGTCCGGGACAGAGCAGTACTTC.

This clonotype has only a few counts. The chain uses TRBV11-1 and TRBJ2-7, with 11 bases aligning to TRBD2. Germline values: CDR1 SGHAT, CDR2 FQDESV (reference sequence). Trimming removed 4 bases from V and 3 bases from J; junction bases left unmatched: 5. The length of the CDR3 is 15 residues. CDR3 nucleotides: TGTGCCAGCAGCTCGATCGGACTAGCGGGCTACGAGCAGTACGTC. Protein sequence: CASSSIGLAGYEQYV.

The rearrangement joins TRBV6-5 to TRBJ1-1; 7 bases line up with TRBD1. V dropped 5 bases and J dropped 3; count of bases not matched to a gene: 15. CDR1 MNHEY and CDR2 SVGAGI come from the germline V gene. This CDR3 spans 17 amino acids. The CDR3 bases are TGTGCCAGCAGTAATCCGGGCAGCATGCAGGGGGACACTGAAGCTTTCTTT. Its protein product is CASSNPGSMQGDTEAFF.

This clonotype was recorded a few times. This chain uses TRBV4-3 with TRBJ2-7; 9 positions agree with TRBD1. V shed 1 base and J 6 bases; nucleotides not matched to a gene: 7. Germline V lookup: CDR1 LGHNA, CDR2 YSLEER. This CDR3 is 15 amino acids long. The CDR3 is CASSQVSGTGSEQYF. The CDR3 DNA is TGCGCCAGCAGCCAAGTTTCCGGGACAGGGAGCGAGCAGTACTTC.